The 30 T cell receptor beta chains below come from one sample, sequenced in a study of blood T cell repertoires in COVID-19. The table came from immunoSEQ multiplex PCR; TCRdb's copy has only in-frame clones and leaves some out. The sample shows about 230,000 clones, 80% to 90% of them seen only once. Specimen: peripheral blood. The source of these receptors is a man between 35 and 55 years old who had recovered from COVID-19.

The rearrangement links TRBV2 to TRBJ1-5; TRBD1 matches at 9 bases. Trimming took 6 bases from V and 2 from J; bases not matched to a gene: 8. Germline V CDR1 and CDR2: SNHLY, FYNNEI. CDR3 length equals 16 residues. CDR3 bases: TGTGCCAGCAGCCTGACAGGGGGTCTGGGCAATCAGCCCCAGCATTTT. It specifies CASSLTGGLGNQPQHF.

The V and J genes are TRBV7-6 and TRBJ1-1, with 12 bases identical to TRBD1. The CDR3 has 16 residues. The junction had 9 bases not matched to a gene; V was cut back by 5 bases and J by 5 bases. Germline CDR1 reads SGHVS; CDR2 reads FNYEAQ. In DNA, the CDR3 is TGTGCCAGCAGCCTATCCGGGACAGGGGGCTGGACTGAAGCTTTCTTT. Translated: CASSLSGTGGWTEAFF.

J is TRBJ2-1 and V is TRBV4-3, with 8 bases that match TRBD2. Germline V gene sequence: CDR1 LGHNA, CDR2 YSLEER. V lost 3 bases, J lost 3 bases, and 7 bases stayed unmatched. This CDR3 is built from 16 residues. This CDR3 is CASSQFGGRSYNEQFF. In DNA, the CDR3 is TGCGCCAGCAGCCAGTTCGGCGGGAGGAGCTACAATGAGCAGTTCTTC.

The rearrangement links TRBV7-2 to TRBJ1-2; 7 positions match TRBD1. CDR3 length: 14 residues. V was clipped by 5 bases and J by 5 bases; unmatched bases: 8. The germline CDR1 and CDR2 sequences are SGHTA and FQGNSA. For the CDR3, the DNA is TGTGCCAGCAGCCCGAGTACAGGGGTTTATGGCTACACCTTC. Its protein product is CASSPSTGVYGYTF.

V is TRBV7-8 and J is TRBJ2-3; 8 nucleotides agree with TRBD2. With 3 bases clipped from V and 6 bases from J, the junction kept 17 bases outside the gene matches. Germline values: CDR1 SGHVS, CDR2 FQNEAQ. CDR3 length: 18 residues. This CDR3 is CASSFSLSIAGGTDTQYF. The CDR3 DNA reads TGTGCCAGCAGCTTCAGCTTAAGTATCGCGGGAGGAACCGATACGCAGTATTTT.

The chain employs TRBV7-9 and TRBJ1-6, with 8 bases lining up with TRBD1. Unmatched junction bases numbered 11, after V lost 3 bases and J lost 7 bases. This CDR3 spans 17 amino acids. In germline, CDR1 is SEHNR, CDR2 FQNEAQ (reference sequence). The CDR3 protein is CASSFGLRTGLNSPLHF. The CDR3 nucleotides read TGTGCCAGCAGCTTCGGTCTTAGGACAGGGCTAAATTCACCCCTCCACTTT.

V usage is TRBV5-6 and J usage is TRBJ1-1, with no clear D. Trimming left V 3 bases short and J 3 bases short, with 12 bases between. Germline V gene sequence: CDR1 SGHDT, CDR2 YYEEEE. The length of the CDR3 is 14 residues. CDR3 DNA sequence: TGTGCCAGCAGCTATCCGGGGATTGACACTGAAGCTTTCTTT. Its protein is CASSYPGIDTEAFF.

The V gene is TRBV7-9, the J gene TRBJ1-2; D possibly corresponds to TRBD1 (6 bases). Germline CDR1 reads SEHNR; CDR2 reads FQNEAQ (reference sequence). The CDR3 covers 13 residues. The V gene lost 4 bases and the J gene lost 5 bases, with 11 bases spanning the gap. The CDR3: CASSSRTVYGYTF. The CDR3 DNA reads as TGTGCCAGCAGCTCGAGGACAGTGTATGGCTACACCTTC. Using reference TRBV7-9 and TRBJ1-2 for the parts outside the CDR3, the full variable domain is DTGVSQNPRHKITKRGQNVTFRCDPISEHNRLYWYRQTLGQGPEFLTYFQNEAQLEKSRLLSDRFSAERPKGSFSTLEIQRTEQGDSAMYLCASSSRTVYGYTFGSGTRLTVV.

The chain employs TRBV11-3 and TRBJ2-3, with D perhaps TRBD1 (6 bases). Germline CDR1 and CDR2: SGHNT and YENEEA. Trimming cost V 3 bases and J 6 bases, with 13 bases left between them. The length of the CDR3 is 14 residues. The CDR3 sequence is CASSFQGMVDTQYF. CDR3 nucleotides: TGTGCCAGCAGCTTCCAGGGGATGGTCGATACGCAGTATTTT.

This clone was seen only once. The chain uses TRBV27 and TRBJ2-5; D not resolved. The V and J ends lost 4 bases and 5 bases respectively, with 23 bases between them. Germline lookup yields CDR1 MNHEY and CDR2 SMNVEV (reference sequence). This CDR3 comprises 17 residues. Here the CDR3 reads CASSSPIPHYFFETQYF. The CDR3 DNA follows: TGTGCCAGCAGTTCACCCATCCCCCATTACTTTTTTGAGACCCAGTACTTC.

The V gene is TRBV18, the J gene TRBJ2-7, with D tentatively TRBD1 (5 bases). V was trimmed by 2 bases and J by 3 bases, leaving 5 bases between them. CDR3 length: 12 amino acids. Germline V CDR1 and CDR2: KGHSH, LQKENI. CDR3 in amino acids: CASSPDSYEQYF. CDR3 bases: TGTGCCAGCTCACCAGACAGCTACGAGCAGTACTTC.

The V and J genes are TRBV6-5 and TRBJ2-1; possible D gene TRBD2, 7 bases. The CDR3 runs to 12 residues. CDR1 and CDR2 from the germline V gene are MNHEY and SVGAGI. The germline V and J ends were trimmed by 2 bases and 9 bases, with 8 bases remaining between them. DNA of the CDR3: TGTGCCAGCAGTTACAGGGGGGGTGAGCAGTTCTTC. As protein: CASSYRGGEQFF.

The chain recombines TRBV27 with TRBJ2-1; D gene ambiguous. V gave up 9 bases and J gave up 3 bases, with 15 bases separating them. This CDR3 region has 14 residues. Per the germline V gene, CDR1 is MNHEY and CDR2 is SMNVEV (reference sequence). The CDR3: CASTKTGGYNEQFF. The CDR3 nucleotides are TGTGCCAGTACTAAGACCGGCGGCTACAATGAGCAGTTCTTC.

The chain combines TRBV5-6 with TRBJ1-1; TRBD1 agrees at 9 bases. V shed 4 bases, J shed 7 bases, and the junction held 17 bases outside the gene matches. The CDR3 loop spans 17 amino acids. CDR1 is SGHDT, CDR2 YYEEEE, per germline. CDR3 region: CASSPSSDRGSYGEAFF. Written as DNA, the CDR3 is TGTGCCAGCAGCCCCTCTTCGGACAGGGGTTCGTATGGTGAAGCTTTCTTT. The whole variable domain, filled in from reference TRBV5-6 and TRBJ1-1, reads DAGVTQSPTHLIKTRGQQVTLRCSPKSGHDTVSWYQQALGQGPQFIFQYYEEEERQRGNFPDRFSGHQFPNYSSELNVNALLLGDSALYLCASSPSSDRGSYGEAFFGQGTRLTVV.

CDR3 coding DNA: TGTGCCAGCAGCCCAACACGAGGAGAAAAACTGTTTTTT. Its protein product is CASSPTRGEKLFF. The chain joins TRBV7-9 to TRBJ1-4; D uncertain. V was clipped by 5 bases and J by 8 bases, with 12 bases between them. The CDR3 totals 13 residues. Germline V CDR1 and CDR2: SEHNR, FQNEAQ (reference sequence).

The CDR3 DNA follows: TGTGCCAGCAGCCAAGACGGGAACTTTTACAATGAGCAGTTCTTC. It translates to CASSQDGNFYNEQFF. V gene TRBV3-1 (or the pseudogene TRBV3-2) combines with J gene TRBJ2-1; D possibly corresponds to TRBD2 (5 bases). Germline assignment: CDR1 LGHDT and CDR2 YNNKEL (reference sequence). CDR3 length: 15 amino acids. The V end lost 0 bases, the J end lost 4 bases, and 10 bases lay between the germline ends.

This chain joins TRBV19 and TRBJ1-5; possible D gene TRBD1, 5 bases. The CDR3 consists of 18 residues. Trimming stripped 3 bases from V and 9 bases from J, with 27 bases between. Germline lookup yields CDR1 LNHDA and CDR2 SQIVND (reference sequence). CDR3 amino acids: CASSMGSGQGPSGRPQHF. DNA for the CDR3: TGTGCCAGTAGTATGGGAAGTGGGCAGGGTCCTTCCGGGCGGCCCCAGCATTTT.

This clone was detected only a few times. The conserved closing phenylalanine or tryptophan is absent in this CDR3, likely reflecting a read error. Because the CDR3's place on the DNA is in doubt, the DNA is left out and the CDR3 is given as listed by TCRdb. The rearrangement joins TRBV3-1 (or the pseudogene TRBV3-2) to TRBJ2-3; the tabulated D call, TRBD2, remains unverified against the DNA. CDR1 and CDR2 from the germline V gene are LGHDT and YNNKEL (reference sequence). The CDR3 is made up of 9 amino acids, end residues included. This CDR3 is CARSPQEPP.

The genes are TRBV7-2 and TRBJ1-1; 8 positions agree with TRBD1. Germline V CDR1 and CDR2: SGHTA, FQGNSA. V was pared by 4 bases and J by 1 base, with 5 bases of the junction left unmatched. The CDR3 spans 15 residues. The CDR3 is CASSSRTGKNTEAFF. CDR3 DNA: TGTGCCAGCAGCTCGAGGACAGGGAAGAACACTGAAGCTTTCTTT. Variable domain in full (rest from reference TRBV7-2 and TRBJ1-1): GAGVSQSPSNKVTEKGKDVELRCDPISGHTALYWYRQSLGQGLEFLIYFQGNSAPDKSGLPSDRFSAERTGGSVSTLTIQRTQQEDSAVYLCASSSRTGKNTEAFFGQGTRLTVV.

The V gene is TRBV2, the J gene TRBJ2-7, with 10 bases identical to TRBD1. Germline V lookup: CDR1 SNHLY, CDR2 FYNNEI. The CDR3 is 14 amino acids. V lost 6 bases and J lost 6; bases outside the gene matches: 8. Written as DNA, the CDR3 is TGTGCCAGCAGGTCCGGGACAGGGGCGCGCGAGCAGTACTTC. Encoded protein: CASRSGTGAREQYF.

V is TRBV9 and J is TRBJ1-3; TRBD1 agrees at 7 bases. The CDR3 covers 15 residues. The germline CDR1 and CDR2 sequences are SGDLS and YYNGEE. Losses at the gene ends were 4 bases for V and 8 bases for J; bases not matched to a gene: 12. In nucleotides, the CDR3 is TGTGCCAGCAGCCCCCGGGGACAGTCCGGATACACCATATATTTT. Its translation: CASSPRGQSGYTIYF.

About this clone itself: This specimen includes other DNA sequences encoding the same CDR3. The V and J genes are TRBV7-9 and TRBJ2-1; D is ambiguous. The CDR3 covers 12 residues. The germline V gene encodes CDR1 SEHNR and CDR2 FQNEAQ (reference sequence). The V gene lost 5 bases and the J gene lost 7 bases, with 9 bases spanning the gap. CDR3 residues: CASSLLENEQFF. DNA of the CDR3: TGTGCCAGCAGCCTCCTGGAGAATGAGCAGTTCTTC.

CDR3 DNA sequence: TGTGTCAGAAGCTGGCTCCGGGACAGGGAAGGAAATCAGCCCCAGCATTTT. This gives the protein CVRSWLRDREGNQPQHF. The chain employs TRBV7-5 and TRBJ1-5; the D call in the table, TRBD1, was not verified against the DNA. TRBV7-5 is a recognized pseudogene. The CDR3 has 17 residues.

This clone has only one observation. The chain combines TRBV4-1 with TRBJ1-3; D is uncertain. This CDR3 has 14 residues. V shed 5 bases and J shed 0 bases, with 8 bases lying between them. Germline V gene data show CDR1 as MGHRA and CDR2 as YSYEKL. This CDR3 reads CASSSSDSGNTIYF. The CDR3 region has the DNA TGCGCCAGCAGCTCCAGTGACTCTGGAAACACCATATATTTT.

A few counts support this clone. This sequence joins TRBV2 and TRBJ2-3; TRBD2 agrees at 12 bases. The V segment lost 3 bases and the J segment 8 bases; nucleotides outside the gene matches: 6. CDR3 length: 15 residues. Germline V gene data show CDR1 as SNHLY and CDR2 as FYNNEI. The CDR3 bases are TGTGCCAGCAGTGAGTCTAGCGGGGGGGCAGGTACGCAGTATTTT. Translating it yields CASSESSGGAGTQYF.

This clone was counted once. The chain combines TRBV19 with TRBJ1-1; D perhaps matches TRBD1 (5 bases). Trimming took off 6 bases at V and 4 bases at J, with 18 bases between the two ends. The CDR3 has 15 residues. Germline CDR1 is LNHDA and CDR2 is SQIVND (reference sequence). CDR3: CASSSGVRGRTEAFF. CDR3 DNA sequence: TGTGCCAGTAGCTCGGGGGTTCGGGGTCGCACTGAAGCTTTCTTT.

The rearrangement links TRBV6-2 or TRBV6-3 to TRBJ2-2; 8 bases align to TRBD1. The CDR3 has 15 amino acids. Trimming at V came to 4 bases and at J to 6 bases, leaving 7 bases not matched to a gene. The germline gives CDR1 MNHEY, CDR2 SVGEGT. CDR3 residues: CASSFHDRGPGELFF. CDR3 coding DNA: TGTGCCAGCAGTTTCCACGACAGGGGTCCCGGGGAGCTGTTTTTT.

The CDR3 loop reads CASSDSVAGNTIYF. As DNA, the CDR3 is TGCGCCAGCAGTGATAGTGTAGCCGGAAACACCATATATTTT. The rearrangement uses TRBV10-2 and TRBJ1-3; no firm D call. The CDR3 runs 14 residues. From germline, CDR1 is WSHSY and CDR2 SAAADI. V was cut by 3 bases and J by 4 bases, with 10 bases left in between.

The chain links TRBV9 to TRBJ2-1; 8 nucleotides align to TRBD2. The CDR3 sequence is 18 residues long. CDR1 SGDLS and CDR2 YYNGEE come from the germline V gene. Losses at the gene ends were 0 bases for V and 0 bases for J; bases not matched to a gene: 8. CDR3 DNA: TGTGCCAGCAGCGTAGATCGTCGGGGGACTAGCTCCTACAATGAGCAGTTCTTC. It specifies CASSVDRRGTSSYNEQFF.

The V and J genes are TRBV2 and TRBJ1-6, with D unresolved. V lost 5 bases and J lost 0, with 8 bases in between. CDR3 length equals 15 residues. Germline loops: CDR1 SNHLY, CDR2 FYNNEI. As DNA, the CDR3 is TGTGCCAGCAGTATAGAGAGCTCCTATAATTCACCCCTCCACTTT. This translates into CASSIESSYNSPLHF.